These 16 T cell receptor beta chains share one sample of origin, sequenced in a study of OX40 agonist ivuxolimab in advanced cancers. Using immunoSEQ multiplex PCR, the repertoire was profiled, and TCRdb retains in-frame clones only, with some absent. The repertoire holds tens of thousands of clones, with 81% as singletons. The sample here was CD4+ or CD8+ T cells sorted from blood, taken in a trial of the OX40 agonist ivuxolimab. Every receptor here comes from an adult with an advanced solid tumor such as melanoma, head and neck, liver or kidney cancer.

This sequence joins TRBV10-2 and TRBJ2-2, with D perhaps TRBD1 (6 bases). Germline CDR1 is WSHSY and CDR2 is SAAADI. V lost 6 bases to trimming and J lost 4 bases, with 15 bases between them. This CDR3 is built from 15 residues. In DNA form, the CDR3 reads TGCGCCAGCAGATTGAAGACAGGCTCCACCGGGGAGCTGTTTTTT. Residues: CASRLKTGSTGELFF.

This chain connects TRBV6-5 to TRBJ2-2, with D maybe TRBD1 (5 bases). The V end was cut by 0 bases, the J end by 7 bases, with 9 bases between. Germline-derived CDR1 and CDR2 are MNHEY and SVGAGI. The length of the CDR3 is 14 residues. The CDR3: CASSYSGAHGELFF. The CDR3 nucleotides are TGTGCCAGCAGTTACTCTGGGGCCCACGGGGAGCTGTTTTTT.

This clone was seen a single time. The chain recombines TRBV30 with TRBJ2-1; D is perhaps TRBD2 (5 bases). V lost 2 bases, J lost 4 bases, and 12 bases lay in between. The CDR3 covers 14 residues. The germline gives CDR1 GTSNPN, CDR2 SVGIG (reference sequence). CDR3 sequence: CAWSRLRGYNEQFF. The CDR3, as DNA: TGTGCCTGGAGTAGGCTCCGGGGTTACAATGAGCAGTTCTTC.

This rearrangement joins TRBV30 to TRBJ2-5, with 7 bases fitting TRBD1. Germline CDR1 reads GTSNPN; CDR2 reads SVGIG (reference sequence). CDR3 length: 12 residues. V was clipped by 5 bases and J by 5 bases; unmatched bases: 5. CDR3 bases: TGTGCCTGGGCCACAGGGGCGGAGACCCAGTACTTC. Translation: CAWATGAETQYF.

This rearrangement joins TRBV4-1 to TRBJ2-1; TRBD2 agrees at 13 bases. The CDR3 is 18 residues long. V lost 4 bases and J lost 0; bases outside the gene matches: 6. CDR1 is MGHRA and CDR2 is YSYEKL in the germline V gene. This CDR3 reads CASSRGLAGVSSYNEQFF. For the CDR3, the DNA is TGCGCCAGCAGCCGTGGACTAGCGGGGGTGAGCTCCTACAATGAGCAGTTCTTC.

The chain links TRBV5-4 to TRBJ1-6, with 7 bases that match TRBD1. Trimming took 2 bases from V and 7 from J; bases not matched to a gene: 6. Germline V gene data show CDR1 as SGHNT and CDR2 as YYREEE (reference sequence). The CDR3 is made up of 15 amino acids. The CDR3 DNA reads TGTGCCAGCAGCTTAAGGGGGCAGGGGAATTCACCCCTCCACTTT. It translates to CASSLRGQGNSPLHF.

The genes are TRBV6-5 and TRBJ1-1; D gene ambiguous. Per germline, CDR1 MNHEY and CDR2 SVGAGI. Trimming removed 4 bases from V and 1 base from J, with 7 bases in between. The CDR3 runs 13 residues. CDR3 protein: CASSLRGNTEAFF. CDR3 nucleotide sequence: TGTGCCAGCAGTTTGCGAGGGAACACTGAAGCTTTCTTT.

The chain employs TRBV18 and TRBJ2-2; D possibly corresponds to TRBD1 (6 bases). Deletions cut 6 bases from V and 7 bases from J, with 21 bases between. This CDR3 has 16 residues. Germline CDR1 and CDR2: KGHSH and LQKENI. This CDR3 reads CASSLSAGADGGELFF. The CDR3 region has the DNA TGTGCCAGCTCCCTGAGCGCAGGGGCCGACGGCGGGGAGCTGTTTTTT.

This chain's CDR3 is CASSLGGVRNQPQHF. CDR3 nucleotide sequence: TGCGCCAGCAGCTTGGGGGGAGTAAGAAATCAGCCCCAGCATTTT. The chain is built from TRBV5-1 and TRBJ1-5, with D hard to call. Between the trimmed V and J ends, which lost 0 bases and 4 bases, there was a span of 11 bases. The CDR3 sequence is 15 residues long. From germline, CDR1 is SGHRS and CDR2 YFSETQ.

This chain connects TRBV2 to TRBJ2-1; unclear D gene. The CDR3 has 11 amino acids. Deletions cut 4 bases from V and 7 bases from J, with 5 bases between. The germline V gene has CDR1 SNHLY and CDR2 FYNNEI. The CDR3 loop reads CASSVWNEQFF. DNA for the CDR3: TGTGCCAGCAGTGTCTGGAATGAGCAGTTCTTC.

The chain recombines TRBV5-1 with TRBJ2-3; TRBD2 matches at 9 bases. V gave up 4 bases and J gave up 3 bases; unmatched junction bases: 15. The CDR3 has 18 residues. Germline loops: CDR1 SGHRS, CDR2 YFSETQ. CDR3 loop: CASSPGAGGSTGTDTQYF. The CDR3 nucleotides read TGCGCCAGCAGCCCGGGAGCGGGGGGCAGCACCGGAACAGATACGCAGTATTTT.

This clone was seen a handful of times. The chain employs TRBV30 and TRBJ2-3; no reliable D call. The germline CDR1 and CDR2 sequences are GTSNPN and SVGIG (reference sequence). The CDR3 covers 13 residues. V was pared by 0 bases and J by 4 bases, with 8 bases between. CDR3 DNA sequence: TGTGCCTGGAGTGTCTCGCGAGCAGATACGCAGTATTTT. Translating it yields CAWSVSRADTQYF.

The chain uses TRBV19 and TRBJ1-2, with D possibly being TRBD1 (5 bases). The CDR3 has 16 amino acids. Germline CDR1 and CDR2: LNHDA and SQIVND (reference sequence). The ends were cut back, 3 bases at V and 2 bases at J, with 16 bases in the middle. The CDR3, as DNA: TGTGCCAGTAGTATTGAAACCAGGGTCGGCAACTATGGCTACACCTTC. Translated, it gives CASSIETRVGNYGYTF.

The rearrangement uses TRBV9 and TRBJ2-7; 9 bases fit TRBD1. The length of the CDR3 is 17 residues. The trim removed 3 bases at V and 0 bases at J, leaving 10 bases unmatched. Germline loops: CDR1 SGDLS, CDR2 YYNGEE. Written as DNA, the CDR3 is TGTGCCAGCAGCGACCGGGACAGGGAACCCCTCTCCTACGAGCAGTACTTC. This gives the protein CASSDRDREPLSYEQYF.

The chain uses TRBV13 and TRBJ2-1; D is ambiguous. CDR1 and CDR2 (germline): PRHDT, FYEKMQ (reference sequence). The germline V and J ends were trimmed by 3 bases and 10 bases, with 7 bases remaining between them. There are 11 residues in the CDR3. The DNA of the CDR3 is TGTGCCAGCAGCTTGACGACGGAGCAGTTCTTC. It is translated as CASSLTTEQFF.

The rearrangement uses TRBV6-5 and TRBJ2-1; 10 nucleotides match TRBD2. Trimming at V came to 4 bases and at J to 4 bases, leaving 4 bases not matched to a gene. Germline lookup yields CDR1 MNHEY and CDR2 SVGAGI. This CDR3 comprises 15 residues. CDR3 nucleotide sequence: TGTGCCAGCAGTTTAGCGGGGGGAGCTTACAATGAGCAGTTCTTC. Its translation: CASSLAGGAYNEQFF.